This TCR beta chain was profiled in a study of radiotherapy plus CTLA-4 blockade in lung cancer. At the level of the study: Objective response rate was about 18%; disease control rate, 25% to 35%.

V was trimmed by 1 base and J by 8 bases, leaving 11 bases between them. This CDR3 spans 13 amino acids. CDR1 and CDR2 from the germline V gene are SGHTA and FQGTGA. As concerns this clone: Its antigen is currently unknown.

Method: immunoSEQ multiplex PCR; TCRdb's copy keeps in-frame clones and lacks some. The profile covers 45,000 to 55,000 clones, with less than 90% appearing a single time and about a sixth taken by the ten largest. Study results and caveats: Expansion in blood of tumor-derived TCR clones was seen after radiotherapy plus ipilimumab. Interferon-beta and early blood T cell clone dynamics reportedly predicted response best.

The rearrangement links TRBV7-3 to TRBJ1-2, with D uncertain. The clonotype was recovered from a human donor with non-small cell lung cancer that progressed on radiotherapy plus ipilimumab. Some clones in this sample may be carry-over from other donors' samples. The sequenced sample was peripheral blood, obtained from a patient treated with radiotherapy plus ipilimumab. In DNA form, the CDR3 reads TGTGCCAGCAGCTTAAAGGGAGGGAGAGGCTACACCTTC. It encodes CASSLKGGRGYTF.